The sequence of this T cell receptor beta chain was determined in a study of blood T cells in healthy people across ages. Study-level findings and limits: Nothing was known about donor CMV status, and this possibly confounded expanded clonotype changes.

The CDR3 length is 13 residues. Trimming removed 5 bases from V and 9 bases from J, with 14 bases in between. The germline V gene encodes CDR1 MNHEY and CDR2 SVGEGT. This clonotype was counted a few times. As yet, its antigen is unknown. Combining a sample-barcoded 5' primer with a J-beta primer mix, a second PCR ran for roughly 7 to 12 cycles. In TCRdb, the 5' RACE reads were re-called with MiXCR into one record per CDR3 protein. The sample consists of 1,300,000 or so distinct CDR3 sequences, 45% to 70% of them appearing once. The chain has TRBV6-2 or TRBV6-3 and TRBJ2-1; no firm D call. The sample taken for sequencing was blood. The TCR comes from a man aged 18 to 30 in good health. This CDR3 is CASSALMGIEQFF. The CDR3 region has the DNA TGTGCCAGCAGTGCCCTGATGGGGATTGAGCAGTTCTTC.